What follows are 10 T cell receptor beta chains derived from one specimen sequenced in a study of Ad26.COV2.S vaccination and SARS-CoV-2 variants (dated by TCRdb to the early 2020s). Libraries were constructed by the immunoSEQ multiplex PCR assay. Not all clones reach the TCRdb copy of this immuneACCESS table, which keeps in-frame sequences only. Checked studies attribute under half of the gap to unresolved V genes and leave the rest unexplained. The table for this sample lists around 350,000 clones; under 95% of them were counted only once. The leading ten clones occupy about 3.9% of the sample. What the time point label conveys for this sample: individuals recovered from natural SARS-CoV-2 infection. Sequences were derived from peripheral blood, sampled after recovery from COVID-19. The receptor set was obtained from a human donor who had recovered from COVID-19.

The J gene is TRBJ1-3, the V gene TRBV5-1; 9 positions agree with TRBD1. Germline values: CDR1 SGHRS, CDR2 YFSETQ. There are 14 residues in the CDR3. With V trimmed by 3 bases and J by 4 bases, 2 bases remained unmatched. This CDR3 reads CASSSGTGGNTIYF. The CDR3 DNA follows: TGCGCCAGCAGCTCCGGGACAGGGGGAAACACCATATATTTT.

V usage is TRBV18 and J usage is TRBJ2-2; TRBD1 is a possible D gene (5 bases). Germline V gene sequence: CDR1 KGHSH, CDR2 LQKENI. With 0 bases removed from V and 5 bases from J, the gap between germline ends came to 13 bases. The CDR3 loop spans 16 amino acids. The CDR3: CASSPPQGRNTGELFF. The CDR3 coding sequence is TGTGCCAGCTCACCACCCCAGGGCCGAAATACCGGGGAGCTGTTTTTT.

The CDR3 DNA reads TGTGCCAGCAGCTTGGCTAACCTGAAGCAGTATTTT. It yields the protein CASSLANLKQYF. The V gene is TRBV5-4, the J gene TRBJ2-3; D remains ambiguous. Germline values: CDR1 SGHNT, CDR2 YYREEE (reference sequence). V was clipped by 0 bases and J by 11 bases, with 10 bases between them. This CDR3 contains 12 residues.

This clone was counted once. In DNA, the CDR3 is TGTGCCAGCAAGACCTCAGGGACGACGAACACCGGGGAGCTGTTTTTT. This sequence encodes CASKTSGTTNTGELFF. This chain links TRBV7-2 with TRBJ2-2; D may correspond to TRBD1 or TRBD2 (5 bases each). CDR1 is SGHTA, CDR2 FQGNSA, per germline. The V gene lost 7 bases and the J gene lost 0 bases, with 15 bases spanning the gap. The CDR3 consists of 16 residues.

The CDR3 DNA sequence: TGTGCCAGCAGCTTAGTTGGGACAGGGGGCTACGAGCAGTACTTC. It specifies CASSLVGTGGYEQYF. The chain joins TRBV7-9 to TRBJ2-7, with TRBD1 matching over 11 bases. The V and J ends lost 1 base and 3 bases, in that order; junction bases with no gene match: 2. The CDR3 extends over 15 amino acids. CDR1 and CDR2 from the germline V gene are SEHNR and FQNEAQ (reference sequence).

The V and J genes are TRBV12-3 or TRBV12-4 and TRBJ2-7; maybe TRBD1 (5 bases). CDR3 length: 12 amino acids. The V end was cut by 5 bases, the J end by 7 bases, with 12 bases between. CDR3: CASSVGPLEQYF. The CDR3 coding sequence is TGTGCCAGCAGTGTGGGGCCCCTGGAGCAGTACTTC.

The CDR3 protein is CSVDIAGGYEQYF. CDR3 DNA sequence: TGCAGCGTTGATATTGCGGGGGGCTACGAGCAGTACTTC. V gene TRBV29-1 combines with J gene TRBJ2-7; 8 nucleotides agree with TRBD2. After removal of 3 bases from V and 3 bases from J, the junction contained 4 bases not matched to a gene. The CDR3 loop spans 13 amino acids. CDR1 and CDR2 (germline): SQVTM, ANQGSEA.

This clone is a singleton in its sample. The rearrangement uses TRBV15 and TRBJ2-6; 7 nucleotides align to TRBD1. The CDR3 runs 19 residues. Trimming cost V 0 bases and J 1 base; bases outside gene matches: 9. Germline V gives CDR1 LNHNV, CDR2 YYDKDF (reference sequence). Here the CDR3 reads CATSRDLATGKSGANVLTF. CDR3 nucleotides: TGTGCCACCAGCAGAGATCTCGCGACAGGGAAATCTGGGGCCAACGTCCTGACTTTC.

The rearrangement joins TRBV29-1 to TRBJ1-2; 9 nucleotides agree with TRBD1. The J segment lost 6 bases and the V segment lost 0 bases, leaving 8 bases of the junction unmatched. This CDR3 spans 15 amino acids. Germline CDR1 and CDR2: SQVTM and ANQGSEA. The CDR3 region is CSVEDRFTGGDGYTF. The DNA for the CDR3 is TGCAGCGTTGAAGATCGATTCACAGGGGGCGATGGCTACACCTTC.

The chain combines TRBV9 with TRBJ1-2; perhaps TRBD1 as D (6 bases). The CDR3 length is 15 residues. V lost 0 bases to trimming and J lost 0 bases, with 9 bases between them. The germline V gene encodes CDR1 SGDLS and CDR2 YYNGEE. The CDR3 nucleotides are TGTGCCAGCAGCGTAGCGGCAGGGGCTAACTATGGCTACACCTTC. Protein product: CASSVAAGANYGYTF.